This passage covers 22 T cell receptor beta chains from one sample sequenced in a study of T cells in Graves' hyperthyroidism and ophthalmopathy. The source material, RNA transcripts, was used to amplify TCR beta CDR3 regions. HTBI primers were the set used in a first-round RT-PCR of the TCR CDR3. TCRdb ran MiXCR on the multiplex PCR reads and lists one entry per CDR3 protein. The sample consists of about half a million distinct CDR3 sequences, roughly 20% of them appearing once. Sequenced material: blood. The receptors derive from a man aged 18-30 years with Graves' hyperthyroidism.

This chain uses TRBV5-1 with TRBJ2-7, with 7 nucleotides matching TRBD2. With 4 bases clipped from V and 5 bases from J, the junction kept 15 bases outside the gene matches. Germline values: CDR1 SGHRS, CDR2 YFSETQ. CDR3 length: 16 amino acids. CDR3 sequence reads: CASSPRSGVAENEQYF. The CDR3 DNA sequence: TGCGCCAGCAGCCCAAGAAGCGGGGTGGCCGAGAACGAGCAGTACTTC.

Ten or more counts support this clonotype. J is TRBJ1-1 and V is TRBV6-6; D possibly corresponds to TRBD1 (6 bases). V was clipped by 11 bases and J by 4 bases, with 17 bases between them. CDR3 length: 13 amino acids. Looked up from germline, CDR1 is MNHNY and CDR2 is SVGAGI (reference sequence). The CDR3 DNA reads TGTGCCGGGGGGGGGCAGGGCGTCACTGAAGCTTTCTTT. It encodes CAGGGQGVTEAFF.

This clonotype was recorded many times. The V gene is TRBV28, the J gene TRBJ2-7; the D call may be TRBD1 or TRBD2 (8 bases each). CDR1 MDHEN and CDR2 SYDVKM come from the germline V gene. Trimming stripped 6 bases from V and 3 bases from J, with 21 bases between. This CDR3 comprises 16 residues. CDR3 DNA: TGTGCCAGCAGCTCCGGGGGGGACAGGTCTCGCTACGAGCAGTACTTC. Translation: CASSSGGDRSRYEQYF.

In its sample, this clonotype was seen many times. This chain links TRBV6-1 with TRBJ1-1, with TRBD1 identical over 10 bases. Germline lookup yields CDR1 MNHNS and CDR2 SASEGT. Trimming cost V 5 bases and J 6 bases; bases outside gene matches: 9. The CDR3 has 15 amino acids. The CDR3 is CASSPAGTGAPEAFF. As DNA, the CDR3 is TGTGCCAGCAGTCCAGCCGGGACAGGGGCTCCTGAAGCTTTCTTT.

The chain employs TRBV18 and TRBJ1-2; 7 positions match TRBD1. Germline lookup yields CDR1 KGHSH and CDR2 LQKENI. J gave up 4 bases and V 3 bases, and 5 bases lay outside the gene matches. The CDR3 extends over 14 amino acids. CDR3 bases: TGTGCCAGCTCACCCTCGGGACAGATCTATGGCTACACCTTC. It is translated as CASSPSGQIYGYTF.

Turning to this clonotype: The CDR3 does not close with the conserved phenylalanine or tryptophan, likely indicating a read error. The chain links TRBV9 to TRBJ1-2, with D perhaps TRBD1 (6 bases). The CDR3 has 13 residues. With 3 bases removed from V and 5 bases from J, the gap between germline ends came to 11 bases. In germline, CDR1 is SGDLS, CDR2 YYNGEE. CDR3 nucleotide sequence: TGTGCCAGCAGCGACCCCAGGGGTTATGGCTACACCCTC. Protein product: CASSDPRGYGYTL.

This clonotype was observed at least ten times. The genes are TRBV6-1 and TRBJ1-3; no definite D call. The CDR3 is 14 residues long. Germline loops: CDR1 MNHNS, CDR2 SASEGT. V gave up 5 bases and J gave up 0 bases, with 8 bases separating them. DNA of the CDR3: TGTGCCAGCAGTCAAACACGCTCTGGAAACACCATATATTTT. Its protein is CASSQTRSGNTIYF.

The table lists this clonotype with many counts. V and J are TRBV12-3 or TRBV12-4 and TRBJ1-5, with 7 bases that match TRBD1. Trimming took 4 bases from V and 5 from J; bases not matched to a gene: 14. The CDR3 has 17 amino acids. The CDR3: CASSSGSTGLGDQPQHF. DNA of the CDR3: TGTGCCAGCAGTTCGGGCTCGACAGGGCTAGGTGATCAGCCCCAGCATTTT.

This clonotype has at least ten counts. This rearrangement joins TRBV11-2 to TRBJ1-6, with 8 nucleotides matching TRBD1. V lost 3 bases, J lost 8 bases, and 6 bases stayed unmatched. This CDR3 has 15 amino acids. The V gene's germline CDR1 is SGHAT and CDR2 FQNNGV. The CDR3 here is CASSFLTGADSPLHF. CDR3 coding DNA: TGTGCCAGCAGCTTCCTGACAGGGGCGGATTCACCCCTCCACTTT.

The CDR3 DNA reads TGTGCCAGCAGCTTAGGTCTTTCGGGCTATGGCTACACCTTC. Protein sequence: CASSLGLSGYGYTF. This chain uses TRBV11-3 with TRBJ1-2; unclear D gene. The germline V gene encodes CDR1 SGHNT and CDR2 YENEEA. The CDR3 has 14 amino acids. V lost 1 base, J lost 4 bases, and 10 bases lay in between.

This clonotype was recorded many times. The chain links TRBV24-1 to TRBJ1-2; D perhaps matches TRBD1 (5 bases). The CDR3 sequence is 13 residues long. Germline V gene data show CDR1 as KGHDR and CDR2 as SFDVKD. Between the trimmed V and J ends, which lost 2 bases and 6 bases, there was a span of 9 bases. For the CDR3, the DNA is TGTGCCACCAGTGATTGGAAGGGGAATGGCTACACCTTC. It codes for CATSDWKGNGYTF.

At least ten counts were recorded for this clonotype. The genes are TRBV7-9 and TRBJ2-7; D not certain. Looked up from germline, CDR1 is SEHNR and CDR2 is FQNEAQ (reference sequence). The CDR3 runs 12 residues. V lost 5 bases to trimming and J lost 8 bases, with 13 bases between them. In DNA form, the CDR3 reads TGTGCCAGCAGCCTCGACCAGATCCAGCAGTACTTC. Translating it yields CASSLDQIQQYF. The complete variable domain, with remaining parts taken from reference TRBV7-9 and TRBJ2-7, reads DTGVSQNPRHKITKRGQNVTFRCDPISEHNRLYWYRQTLGQGPEFLTYFQNEAQLEKSRLLSDRFSAERPKGSFSTLEIQRTEQGDSAMYLCASSLDQIQQYFGPGTRLTVT.

In its sample, this clonotype was seen many times. CDR3 protein: CASSQERQTDTIYF. CDR3 bases: TGCGCCAGCAGCCAAGAGAGACAGACGGACACCATATATTTT. The gene calls are TRBV4-1 and TRBJ1-3; perhaps TRBD1 as D (5 bases). Germline V lookup: CDR1 MGHRA, CDR2 YSYEKL. The CDR3 sequence is 14 residues long. V was cut by 0 bases and J by 8 bases, with 11 bases left in between.

This clonotype was counted at least ten times. The chain combines TRBV20-1 with TRBJ2-5; maybe TRBD1 (5 bases). Trimming removed 0 bases at V and 1 base at J, with 9 bases between. Germline CDR1 reads DFQATT; CDR2 reads SNEGSKA (reference sequence). The CDR3 consists of 14 residues. CDR3: CSARDGAAQETQYF. In DNA, the CDR3 is TGCAGTGCTAGAGATGGGGCAGCCCAAGAGACCCAGTACTTC.

The chain is built from TRBV5-5 and TRBJ2-2, with D perhaps assigned TRBD1 or TRBD2 (5 bases each). Germline lookup yields CDR1 SGHKS and CDR2 YYEKEE (reference sequence). The CDR3 consists of 14 residues. The V end lost 1 base, the J end lost 6 bases, and 10 bases lay between the germline ends. The CDR3 protein is CASSLFRDAGELFF. The CDR3 DNA follows: TGTGCCAGCAGCTTGTTTCGGGACGCCGGGGAGCTGTTTTTT.

This clonotype was counted at least ten times. The chain links TRBV7-8 to TRBJ2-5, with D unclear. Between the trimmed V and J ends, which lost 5 bases and 7 bases, there was a span of 8 bases. This CDR3 is 11 amino acids long. The germline V gene encodes CDR1 SGHVS and CDR2 FQNEAQ. CDR3 DNA sequence: TGTGCCAGCAGCCCAATAGGGACCCAGTACTTC. This gives the protein CASSPIGTQYF.

For this clonotype: Just one base apart from a much larger clone, this may be a read error. V usage is TRBV27 and J usage is TRBJ2-7; perhaps D is TRBD1 or TRBD2 (5 bases each). The germline CDR1 and CDR2 sequences are MNHEY and SMNVEV (reference sequence). CDR3 length: 11 amino acids. CDR3 nucleotide sequence: TGTGTCAGCAGTCGGGGCCCAACGCAGTACTTC. Its protein is CVSSRGPTQYF.

This sequence joins TRBV2 and TRBJ2-7, with TRBD2 identical over 7 bases. Trimming removed 4 bases from V and 2 bases from J; junction bases left unmatched: 11. This CDR3 has 16 amino acids. Germline lookup yields CDR1 SNHLY and CDR2 FYNNEI. The CDR3 region is CASSASWAGETYEQYF. The CDR3 bases are TGTGCCAGCAGTGCCTCCTGGGCGGGGGAAACCTACGAGCAGTACTTC.

This clonotype was recorded many times. The chain links TRBV12-3 or TRBV12-4 to TRBJ1-1, with D hard to call. The germline V and J ends were trimmed by 3 bases and 1 base, with 6 bases remaining between them. The CDR3 has 13 residues. The DNA of the CDR3 is TGTGCCAGCAGTTTTACGGGGAACACTGAAGCTTTCTTT. The encoded protein is CASSFTGNTEAFF.

This clonotype was picked up many times. The chain links TRBV12-3 or TRBV12-4 to TRBJ2-7; TRBD1 agrees at 7 bases. Trimming removed 5 bases from V and 0 bases from J; junction bases left unmatched: 7. The CDR3 has 15 residues. The CDR3 protein is CASSTPGQYSYEQYF. For the CDR3, the DNA is TGTGCCAGCAGTACTCCGGGACAGTACTCCTACGAGCAGTACTTC.

In this sample, this clonotype turned up many times. The genes are TRBV25-1 and TRBJ2-2; 7 bases line up with TRBD1. J lost 3 bases, V lost 3 bases, and 7 bases had no gene match. This CDR3 is built from 16 residues. CDR1 MGHDK and CDR2 SYGVNS come from the germline V gene. Written as DNA, the CDR3 is TGTGCCAGCAGTGAGGGAGACAGGGATGACACCGGGGAGCTGTTTTTT. Its protein product is CASSEGDRDDTGELFF.

The rearrangement uses TRBV10-3 and TRBJ2-5; the D gene is possibly TRBD2 (5 bases). The CDR3 length is 16 residues. The V gene lost 2 bases and the J gene lost 7 bases, with 20 bases spanning the gap. The V gene's germline CDR1 is ENHRY and CDR2 SYGVKD. The CDR3 DNA sequence: TGTGCCATCAGTGAGAAGCAGGTCGGAGGATCGGGGACCCAGTACTTC. Encoded protein: CAISEKQVGGSGTQYF.